This entry concerns a single T cell receptor (beta chain). The target antigen is unknown. Indicated treatment: oral pan-JAK inhibitor, 5-10 mg twice daily. CDR1 and CDR2 (germline): SGHKS, YYEKEE (reference sequence). The length of the CDR3 is 15 residues. Trimming shortened V by 4 bases and J by 5 bases, and 18 bases separated the two germline ends. After isolation, RNA underwent reverse transcription to generate cDNA as the sequencing template. Method: immunoSEQ multiplex PCR; TCRdb's copy keeps in-frame clones and lacks some. The top ten hold about 13% of the sample, which has approximately 140,000 clones, 85% to 90% seen once. The sample originates from a study of CD8+ T cells in alopecia areata. Study information: Treated patients were dosed with oral tofacitinib, taking 5 to 10 mg twice daily. Whole-study results and caveats: The link between baseline CD8+ expansion and response remains uncertain with one nonresponder. Tofacitinib yielded significantly lower scalp clonality and fewer expanded CD8+ clones among the top 100.

Sequenced material: CD8+ T cells sorted from blood, taken at week 4, from a patient treated with tofacitinib. The source of this sequence is a human donor with alopecia areata. The chain couples TRBV5-5 to TRBJ2-5; D is uncertain. This CDR3 reads CASSTSERLPETQYF. In nucleotides, the CDR3 is TGTGCCAGCAGCACCTCGGAGAGGCTCCCGGAGACCCAGTACTTC. The full variable domain, with the rest looked up from reference TRBV5-5 and TRBJ2-5, is DAGVTQSPTHLIKTRGQQVTLRCSPISGHKSVSWYQQVLGQGPQFIFQYYEKEERGRGNFPDRFSARQFPNYSSELNVNALLLGDSALYLCASSTSERLPETQYFGPGTRLLVL.